The TCR beta chain described here comes from a study of cytomegalovirus exposure and HLA in healthy donors. Study overall: Of some 360 genotyped donors, 65% to 85% clustered with self-reported Caucasian donors.

Both 60 Vbeta primers and 13 Jbeta primers went into the PCR. Only in-frame clones appear in the TCRdb table, and some are missing; sequencing was by immunoSEQ multiplex PCR. The sample contains 90,000 to 150,000 clones, around 77% of which appear only once. Sequenced material: PBMCs. The receptor was derived from a man aged 50 to 60 in good health and CMV-seropositive.

CDR3 sequence reads: CASSEGRGLNEKLFF. The CDR3 DNA reads as TGTGCCAGCAGTGAAGGTCGGGGTCTCAATGAAAAACTGTTTTTT. The V gene is TRBV2, the J gene TRBJ1-4; no reliable D call. CDR3 size: 15 residues. Trimming took 1 base from V and 5 from J, leaving 11 bases between them. The germline V gene has CDR1 SNHLY and CDR2 FYNNEI.